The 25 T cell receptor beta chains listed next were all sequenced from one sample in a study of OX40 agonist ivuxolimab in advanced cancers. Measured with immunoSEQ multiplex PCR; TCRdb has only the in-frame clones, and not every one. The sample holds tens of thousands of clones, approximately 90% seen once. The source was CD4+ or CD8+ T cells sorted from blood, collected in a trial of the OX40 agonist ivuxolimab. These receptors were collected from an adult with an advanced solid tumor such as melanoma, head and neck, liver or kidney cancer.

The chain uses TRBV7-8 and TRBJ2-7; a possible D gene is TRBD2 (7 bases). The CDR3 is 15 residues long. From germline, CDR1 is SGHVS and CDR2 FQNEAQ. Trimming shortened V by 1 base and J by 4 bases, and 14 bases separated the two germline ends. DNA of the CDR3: TGTGCCAGCAGCTTAGACCGGGGGGCCTCTTACGAGCAGTACTTC. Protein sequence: CASSLDRGASYEQYF.

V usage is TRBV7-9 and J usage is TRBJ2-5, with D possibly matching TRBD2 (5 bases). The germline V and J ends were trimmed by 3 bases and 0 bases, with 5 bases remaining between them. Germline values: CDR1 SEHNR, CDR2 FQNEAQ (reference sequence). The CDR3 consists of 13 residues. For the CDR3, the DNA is TGTGCCAGCAGCTTCGGGGACCAAGAGACCCAGTACTTC. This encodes CASSFGDQETQYF.

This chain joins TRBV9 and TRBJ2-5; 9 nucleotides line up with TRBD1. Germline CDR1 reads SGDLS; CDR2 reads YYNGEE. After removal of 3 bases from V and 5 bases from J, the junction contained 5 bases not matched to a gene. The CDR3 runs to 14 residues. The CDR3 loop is CASSAGQGRETQYF. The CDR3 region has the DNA TGTGCCAGCAGCGCGGGACAGGGAAGGGAGACCCAGTACTTC.

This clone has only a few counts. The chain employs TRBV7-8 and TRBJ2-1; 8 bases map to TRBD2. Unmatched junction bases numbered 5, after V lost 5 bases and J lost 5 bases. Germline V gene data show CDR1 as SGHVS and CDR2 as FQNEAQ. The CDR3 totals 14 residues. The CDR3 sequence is CASSLSGGHNEQFF. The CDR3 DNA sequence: TGTGCCAGCAGCCTGAGCGGGGGCCACAATGAGCAGTTCTTC.

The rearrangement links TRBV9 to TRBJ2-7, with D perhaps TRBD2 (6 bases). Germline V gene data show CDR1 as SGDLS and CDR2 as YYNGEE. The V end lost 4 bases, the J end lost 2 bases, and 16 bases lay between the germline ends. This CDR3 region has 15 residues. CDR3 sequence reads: CASSLNGGSPYEQYF. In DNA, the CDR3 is TGTGCCAGCAGCCTCAACGGGGGATCCCCCTACGAGCAGTACTTC. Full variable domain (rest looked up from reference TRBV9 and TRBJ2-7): DSGVTQTPKHLITATGQRVTLRCSPRSGDLSVYWYQQSLDQGLQFLIQYYNGEERAKGNILERFSAQQFPDLHSELNLSSLELGDSALYFCASSLNGGSPYEQYFGPGTRLTVT.

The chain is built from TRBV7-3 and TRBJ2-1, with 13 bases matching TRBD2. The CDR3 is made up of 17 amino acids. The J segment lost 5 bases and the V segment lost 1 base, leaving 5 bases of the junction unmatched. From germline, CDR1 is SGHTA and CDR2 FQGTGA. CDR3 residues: CASSLIGGLAGDNEQFF. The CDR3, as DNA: TGTGCCAGCAGCTTAATCGGCGGACTAGCGGGAGACAATGAGCAGTTCTTC.

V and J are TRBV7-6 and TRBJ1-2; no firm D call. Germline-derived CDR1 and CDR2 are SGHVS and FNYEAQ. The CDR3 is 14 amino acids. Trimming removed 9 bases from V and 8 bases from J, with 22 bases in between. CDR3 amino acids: CASGPAWANGGYTF. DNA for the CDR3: TGTGCCAGTGGACCGGCCTGGGCTAATGGCGGCTACACCTTC. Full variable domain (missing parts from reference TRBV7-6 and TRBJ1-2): GAGVSQSPRYKVTKRGQDVALRCDPISGHVSLYWYRQALGQGPEFLTYFNYEAQQDKSGLPNDRFSAERPEGSISTLTIQRTEQRDSAMYRCASGPAWANGGYTFGSGTRLTVV.

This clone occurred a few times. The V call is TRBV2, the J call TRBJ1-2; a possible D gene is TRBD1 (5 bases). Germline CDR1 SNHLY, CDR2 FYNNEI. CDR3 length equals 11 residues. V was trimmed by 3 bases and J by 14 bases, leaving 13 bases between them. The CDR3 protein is CASSEGRVETF. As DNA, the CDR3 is TGTGCCAGCAGTGAGGGCAGGGTGGAAACCTTC.

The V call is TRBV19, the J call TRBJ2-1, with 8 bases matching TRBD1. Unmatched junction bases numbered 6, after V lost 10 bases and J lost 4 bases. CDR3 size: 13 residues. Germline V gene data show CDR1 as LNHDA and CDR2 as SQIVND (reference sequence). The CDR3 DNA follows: TGTGCCACCGGACAGGGACCTTACAATGAGCAGTTCTTC. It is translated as CATGQGPYNEQFF.

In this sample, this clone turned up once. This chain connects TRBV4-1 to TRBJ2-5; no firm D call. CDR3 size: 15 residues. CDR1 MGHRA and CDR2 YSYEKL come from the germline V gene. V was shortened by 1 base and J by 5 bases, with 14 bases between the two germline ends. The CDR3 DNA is TGCGCCAGCAGCCAAGTACACACCCTGTGGGAGACCCAGTACTTC. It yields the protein CASSQVHTLWETQYF.

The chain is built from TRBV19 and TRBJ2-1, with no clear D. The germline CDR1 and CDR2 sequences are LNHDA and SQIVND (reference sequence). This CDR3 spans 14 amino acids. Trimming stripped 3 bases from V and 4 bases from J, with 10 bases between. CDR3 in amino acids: CASSIHLGYNEQFF. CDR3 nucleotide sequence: TGTGCCAGTAGTATCCATCTGGGATACAATGAGCAGTTCTTC.

CDR3 amino acids: CASSPDGSRELFF. DNA for the CDR3: TGTGCCAGCAGCCCCGACGGGTCGCGGGAGCTGTTTTTT. The J gene is TRBJ2-2, the V gene TRBV7-9, with no clear D. CDR3 size: 13 residues. The ends were cut back, 5 bases at V and 9 bases at J, with 13 bases in the middle. The V gene's germline CDR1 is SEHNR and CDR2 FQNEAQ (reference sequence).

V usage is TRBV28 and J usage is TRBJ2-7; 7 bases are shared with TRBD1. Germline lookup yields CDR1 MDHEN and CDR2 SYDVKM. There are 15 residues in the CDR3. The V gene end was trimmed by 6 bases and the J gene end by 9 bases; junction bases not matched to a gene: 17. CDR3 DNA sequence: TGTGCCAGCAGCCAGATGAGACAGGGTGATATTGGGCAGTACTTC. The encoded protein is CASSQMRQGDIGQYF. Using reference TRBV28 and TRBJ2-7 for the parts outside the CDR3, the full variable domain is DVKVTQSSRYLVKRTGEKVFLECVQDMDHENMFWYRQDPGLGLRLIYFSYDVKMKEKGDIPEGYSVSREKKERFSLILESASTNQTSMYLCASSQMRQGDIGQYFGPGTRLTVT.

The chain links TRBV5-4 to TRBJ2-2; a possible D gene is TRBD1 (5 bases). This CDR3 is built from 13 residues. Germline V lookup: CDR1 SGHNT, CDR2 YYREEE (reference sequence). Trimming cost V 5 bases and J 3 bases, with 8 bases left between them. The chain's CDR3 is CASRGADTGELFF. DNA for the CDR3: TGTGCCAGCAGAGGGGCGGACACCGGGGAGCTGTTTTTT.

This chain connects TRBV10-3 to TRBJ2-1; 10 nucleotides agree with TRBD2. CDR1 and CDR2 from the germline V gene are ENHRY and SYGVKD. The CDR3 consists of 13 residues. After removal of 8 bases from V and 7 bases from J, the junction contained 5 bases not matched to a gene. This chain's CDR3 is CAIDSGGLNEQFF. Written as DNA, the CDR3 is TGTGCCATCGATAGCGGGGGGTTGAATGAGCAGTTCTTC.

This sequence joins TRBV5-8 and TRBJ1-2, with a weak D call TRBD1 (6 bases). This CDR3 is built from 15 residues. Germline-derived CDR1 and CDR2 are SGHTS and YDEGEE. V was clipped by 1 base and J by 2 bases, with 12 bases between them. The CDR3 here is CASSLSPGTNYGYTF. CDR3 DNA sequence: TGTGCCAGCAGCTTGAGTCCAGGGACAAACTATGGCTACACCTTC.

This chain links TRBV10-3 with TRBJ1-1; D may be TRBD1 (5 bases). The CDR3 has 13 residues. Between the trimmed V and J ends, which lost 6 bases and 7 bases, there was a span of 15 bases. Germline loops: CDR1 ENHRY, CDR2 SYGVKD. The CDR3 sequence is CAISPDRALEAFF. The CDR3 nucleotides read TGTGCCATCAGCCCCGACAGAGCACTTGAAGCTTTCTTT.

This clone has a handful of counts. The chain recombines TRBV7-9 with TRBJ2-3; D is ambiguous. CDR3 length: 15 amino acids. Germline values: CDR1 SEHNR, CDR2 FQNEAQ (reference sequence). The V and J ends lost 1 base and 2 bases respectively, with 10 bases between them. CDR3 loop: CASSLGVVITDTQYF. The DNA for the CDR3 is TGTGCCAGCAGCTTAGGGGTAGTGATCACAGATACGCAGTATTTT.

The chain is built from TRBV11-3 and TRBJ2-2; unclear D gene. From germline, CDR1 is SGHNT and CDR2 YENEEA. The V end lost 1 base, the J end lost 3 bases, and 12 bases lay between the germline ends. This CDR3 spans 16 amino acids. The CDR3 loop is CASSLVIRKDTGELFF. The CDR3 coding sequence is TGTGCCAGCAGCTTAGTCATTAGAAAGGACACCGGGGAGCTGTTTTTT.

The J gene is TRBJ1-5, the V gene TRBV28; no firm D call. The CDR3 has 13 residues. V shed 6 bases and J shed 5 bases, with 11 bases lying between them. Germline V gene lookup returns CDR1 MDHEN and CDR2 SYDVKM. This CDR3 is CASSPSRYQPQHF. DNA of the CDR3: TGTGCCAGCAGCCCCTCCCGATATCAGCCCCAGCATTTT.

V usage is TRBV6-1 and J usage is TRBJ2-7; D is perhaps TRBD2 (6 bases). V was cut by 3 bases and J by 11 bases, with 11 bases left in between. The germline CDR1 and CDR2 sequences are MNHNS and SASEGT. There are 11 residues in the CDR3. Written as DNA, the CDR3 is TGTGCCAGCAGTGAGGGGAGACTAGAGTACTTC. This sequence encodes CASSEGRLEYF.

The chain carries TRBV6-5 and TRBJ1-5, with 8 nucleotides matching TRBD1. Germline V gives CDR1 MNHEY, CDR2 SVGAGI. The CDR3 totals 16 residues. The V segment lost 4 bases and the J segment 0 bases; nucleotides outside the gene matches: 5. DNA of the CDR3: TGTGCCAGCAGTTCCGGGACAGGTCTTAGCAATCAGCCCCAGCATTTT. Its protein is CASSSGTGLSNQPQHF.

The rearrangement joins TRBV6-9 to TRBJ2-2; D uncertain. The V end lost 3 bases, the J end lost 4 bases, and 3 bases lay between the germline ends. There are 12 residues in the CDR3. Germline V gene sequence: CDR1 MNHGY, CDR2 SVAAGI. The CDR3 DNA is TGTGCCAGCAGTTACAGCACCGGGGAGCTGTTTTTT. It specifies CASSYSTGELFF.

The CDR3 DNA reads TGTGCCAGCAGTACCGGGACCTTAGCCTACGAGCAGTACTTC. It yields the protein CASSTGTLAYEQYF. The chain links TRBV5-6 to TRBJ2-5; D may be TRBD1 or TRBD2 (5 bases each). Judging by the DNA end, TRBJ2-7 fits better; the J call may be wrong. The CDR3 extends over 14 amino acids. Germline CDR1 SGHDT, CDR2 YYEEEE.

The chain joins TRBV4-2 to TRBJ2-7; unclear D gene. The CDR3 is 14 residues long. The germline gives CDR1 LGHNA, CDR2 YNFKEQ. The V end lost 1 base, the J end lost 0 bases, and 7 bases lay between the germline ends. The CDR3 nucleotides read TGTGCCAGCAGCCAAGTTGTCGACTCCTACGAGCAGTACTTC. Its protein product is CASSQVVDSYEQYF.